This T cell receptor beta chain was sequenced during a study of spatial heterogeneity in lung cancer (dated 2019 in TCRdb). With regard to the full study: More beta-chain than alpha-chain transcripts were consistently detected, likely reflecting higher beta-chain transcript abundance. Nonsynonymous mutation counts, determined by whole-exome sequencing of tumor tissue, were related to features of the TCR repertoire. At surgery, both alpha and beta chains were TCR-sequenced in about 200 tumor regions, fewer than 65 matched nontumor lung samples and a few dozen PBMC samples. In non-small cell lung cancer, the study made a quantitative comparison of TCR alpha and beta repertoires among multiple tumor regions, matched nontumor lung and blood. In the raw uncorrected reads, each unique combination of TCR and UMI appeared more than ten times on average. Study-wide conclusions, independent of this receptor: Confirming at a functional level the hypothesis that regional TCRs recognize regional mutations was considered to require additional single-cell paired TCR alpha and beta sequencing. Ubiquitous expanded tumor TCRs were found in blood more often at tumor resection than at routine follow-up.

The V and J ends are trimmed by 1 base and 9 bases, leaving 13 bases between them. The CDR3 has 14 amino acids, counting the end cysteine and phenylalanine. The sequence is cut down to CDR3 DNA, 42 bases in frame from base 1. CDR1 SGHNT and CDR2 YYREEE were looked up in the germline V gene (reference sequence). In the case of this clonotype: The antigen it binds to is not known. Nothing much larger sits one base from this clone, and base qualities are not available.

The meaning of the sample's time point label: sample taken at primary tumor resection. Samples were obtained from approximately 77 patients with early-stage, untreated non-small cell lung cancer from the lung TRACERx cohort. TCR sequencing used whole RNA extracted from tumor and nontumor lung tissue, or from cryopreserved PBMC samples, without cell sorting. Patients were selected for TCR sequencing only if sufficient RNA was available from at least two tumor regions. The method was 5' RACE. Sequencing was performed on a NextSeq 500. In the TCR library protocol, a unique molecular identifier was attached to each TCR cDNA molecule so that PCR and sequencing errors could be corrected. Per the source publication's procedure: Decombinator tools were used for TCR identification, UMI-based error correction and CDR3 extraction. Expanded TCRs were defined as those above a frequency of 2 per 1,000, corresponding to the top 1% of the tumor frequency distribution. Rényi diversity was computed with the R vegan package after subsampling each repertoire 100 times to 5,000 TCRs. CDR3 similarity networks were built from amino acid triplet string-kernel similarity, with CDR3s being connected when pairwise similarity was above 0.82. Using fastp at Q25 and MiXCR, TCRdb reprocessed the public reads and kept productive beta chains. Every entry covers one CDR3 protein and lists the most common genes and DNA from its rows. The authors' filters were not applied to this entry. The sample records 60,000 or so distinct CDR3 sequences, 6.3% of which are singletons. The ten largest clones capture roughly 14% of the sample.

The specimen was PBMCs, collected at surgery. The sequence derives from a female donor with early-stage non-small cell lung cancer. The chain couples TRBV5-4 to TRBJ2-2; the D gene is not confidently resolved. The CDR3 amino acid sequence is: CASSLLAGRRELFF. The DNA sequence follows: TGTGCCAGCAGCTTGTTGGCAGGCCGAAGGGAGCTGTTTTTT.